This TCR beta chain was captured by sequencing in a study of blood T cell repertoires in COVID-19 (dated by TCRdb to 2018 to 2020). With respect to the entire study: The collaborator samples originated in the United States, Italy and Spain and spanned the acute and convalescent phases of COVID-19. Where HLA class I and class II types were available, the types were taken from metadata supplied by the sample provider, not from assay-based typing. Sample metadata almost always included a de-identified subject ID, COVID-19 status, age in years and sex. Samples came from the ongoing ImmuneRACE study (first 160 participants) plus 1,254 subjects from 6 global collaborators. The repertoires were released in a freely available public database meant as a resource for research on the immune response to SARS-CoV-2. The prospective study material was composed of cDNA or gDNA derived from T cells, B-cell-depleted T cells, or PBMCs. Subjects who had been exposed to COVID-19, were actively infected with it, or had recovered from it provided the deeply sampled blood TCRbeta repertoires that made up the dataset. Summary of the overall study and its limitations: How much clinical and demographic metadata was included differed by source and by participant, and the metadata was provided uncurated.

CDR1 and CDR2, per the germline V gene, are LGHNA and YNFKEQ. The CDR3 numbers 13 residues from cysteine through phenylalanine. CDR3 DNA only is kept here, 39 bases in frame from base 1. V has 6 bases trimmed and J has 3 bases trimmed; junction bases matching no gene number 4. On this clone itself: The specificity of this receptor is unknown. Per-base quality was not reported, and no clone a single base away is much larger than it.

One collaborating source in Seattle enrolled patients while the patients were actively infected and followed the patients over time throughout the course of disease. Collaborating institutions collected whole blood in K2EDTA tubes following their own protocols. For TCRbeta analysis, collaborators shipped samples as frozen whole blood, isolated PBMCs, or DNA extracted from either of those sample types. TCRbeta CDR3 regions were amplified from genomic DNA using the immunoSEQ Assay, a bias-controlled multiplex PCR. In the original analysis: The number of nucleated cells in each sample was estimated by amplification of reference gene primers within the assay. Sequence reads were collapsed and filtered to measure the absolute abundance of every unique TCRbeta CDR3 rearrangement. For each sample, productive Simpson clonality was calculated as the square root of Simpson's diversity index over productive rearrangements. As stored in TCRdb, this immuneACCESS dataset retains in-frame rearrangements with V and J assigned. A fraction of the clones does not appear; measured against another copy, unresolved V genes explain less than half of the discrepancy, and the remainder lacks a known reason. The V and J calls and clone size are taken from that table; D and trimming were inferred from the DNA. This sample gives fewer than 450,000 clones in total; around 88% of them show up just once. Over 10% of the sample lies in the top ten.

The receptor chain draws on TRBV4-2 and TRBJ2-7; 8 bases in the middle match TRBD1. The sample was peripheral blood. This TCR came from a woman between 45 and 65 years old with COVID-19, enrolled during active disease. The CDR3 reads as follows: CASRRTGRYEQYF. The nucleotide sequence is TGTGCCAGCAGGAGGACAGGGCGCTACGAGCAGTACTTC.